This T cell receptor (beta chain) appears in the sequencing data of a study of cytomegalovirus exposure and HLA in healthy donors (dated by TCRdb to 2016 to 2017). With respect to the entire study: An earlier analysis of around 600 of the donors reported approximately 290 Gb of sequence data and around 120 million unique TCR beta sequences from roughly 200 million T cells. An early release covering around 630 HLA-typed donors comprised approximately 290 gigabases of sequencing data and approximately 80 million unique TCR sequences. The genetic ancestry cluster associated with self-reported Caucasian donors included about 81% of the 398 genotyped donors. The study aimed to test whether cataloging public T cell receptors could reveal signatures of past pathogen exposure. The study used immunosequencing to profile the T cell repertoires of 600 to 850 subjects and linked those repertoires to cytomegalovirus serostatus. Besides the first cohort of approximately 710 subjects, a separate validation cohort made up of 120 or so different subjects was used. The study combined high-throughput TCR immunosequencing, statistical association of individual TCRs with disease status, and machine learning to predict cytomegalovirus infection status. A later analysis re-analyzed previously published TCR beta repertoires from 600 to 850 donors and added high-resolution HLA genotyping to study TCR occurrence patterns. The later analysis used no new phenotypic data to find candidate immune exposures, relying instead on TCR beta sequences and their occurrence across donors. In an earlier analysis of more than 550 of the donors, high-throughput TCR beta sequencing was used to judge whether each TCR beta V gene segment behaved as functional or pseudogenic. Donor age, sex, ethnicity and CMV serostatus were compiled together with the repertoire data. A later genetic analysis used genome-wide SNP genotypes for about 65% of the roughly 700 donors, treating that subset as a discovery cohort. Every discovery cohort repertoire had been produced on one sequencing platform. Both class I and class II loci were covered by HLA typing, at four-digit resolution. Typing coverage differed by locus: A, B, C, DRB1 and DQB1 were typed in about 620-640 donors, DQA1 in about 500, DPA1 in 600 to 610, and DPB1 in approximately 450. Because of strong linkage in the cohort, 5 or 6 DR-DQ haplotypes were treated as single units for association and clustering. Across approximately 400 genotyped donors of the cohort, an average of about 250,000 unique TCR beta nucleotide sequences per donor were sequenced, and roughly 18% of those sequences were non-productive. Overall study results and their limits: The authors suggested that the approach could potentially be generalized to other disease states and immunological phenotypes. Correlated functional status among segregating V segments might be attributable to linkage disequilibrium, but an unknown experimental factor could not be ruled out. Most CMV-associated TCR beta chains appeared to be HLA-restricted in a later analysis, and the HLA associations seemed to be driven largely by CMV exposure. Specific HLA alleles were associated with 15,000 to 20,000 TCR beta sequences at a false discovery rate of 0.05 in a later analysis. A later genetic analysis reported fewer N-insertions in productive TCRs among donors in an Asian-associated ancestry cluster than the roughly 700-donor mean. The study listed 164 TCR beta chains as associated with cytomegalovirus. This cohort had only TCR beta chains sequenced, and the lack of alpha or paired-chain data limited which features could be detected. Presence/absence analyses assumed roughly uniform sequencing depth across donors, an assumption that may not hold. A later analysis found that HLA-associated TCR beta chains were more clonally expanded and had lower generation probabilities than equally common non-associated chains. A further reported finding was that TCR beta sequences accurately predicted the HLA-A and HLA-B alleles for most subjects in the first cohort. Cytomegalovirus status was reported to be diagnosed by the classifier with high specificity and sensitivity in both the original and validation cohorts. For the cohort, immune exposure information was limited to CMV serostatus. An association between a missense DCLRE1C variant and V-gene and J-gene trimming of TCR beta chains was found in a later genetic analysis and replicated in an independent cohort. In an earlier analysis of under 600 of the donors, most TCR beta V segments were observed in productive rearrangements about 87% or about 30% of the time, broadly matching IMGT annotations. The sequencing pipeline was judged likely to have produced a cluster of highly shared sequence variants as a technical artifact. Because counts were too low, some 17 rarely observed V segments, including chromosome 9 orphons, were excluded from the earlier analysis of 587 of the donors. When HLA alleles, especially DR and DQ, strongly co-occurred, attributing TCR associations to individual alleles was difficult. Because HLA typing was missing for some donors at each locus, association tests included only the typed subset. A later analysis found that TCR association rates varied across HLA loci, with DRB1 alleles showing the most associated TCRs and HLA-C alleles the fewest. In vitro tests confirmed that a few of the cytomegalovirus-associated TCR beta chains recognize cytomegalovirus antigens. While some public TCRs were present in many individuals, most TCR sequences turned up only very rarely across donors. In a later analysis, several top co-occurrence clusters were reported to appear linked to parvovirus B19, influenza, CMV and Epstein-Barr virus.

To prepare the library, the immunoSEQ multiplex PCR assay was applied. The multiplex PCR relied on a mix of 60 forward primers for TCR Vbeta segments and 13 reverse primers for TCR Jbeta segments. The CDR3 region of rearranged TCR beta genes was amplified from genomic DNA with a multiplex PCR assay. The Illumina HiSeq System was used to sequence the amplified TCR beta libraries as 87-base-pair reads. The paper's processing steps were these. A later analysis tallied about 77 million unique TCR beta chains across the 666 repertoires, and 10 million to 11 million of those chains were shared by two or more donors. A nearest-neighbor algorithm error-corrected the raw reads and collapsed the reads into unique sequences, merging closely related sequences to remove PCR and sequencing errors. To assign V, D and J gene segments, CDR3 sequences were aligned to IMGT reference sequences. For a sequence to be retained, a match of at least six nucleotides was required to both a V gene segment and a J gene segment. Rearrangements were classified as productive when the CDR3 lacked stop codons and remained in frame with V and J, and all other rearrangements were classified as non-productive. Following IMGT convention, CDR3 was defined as the stretch from the second conserved V-encoded cysteine to the conserved J-encoded phenylalanine. Sequences without an unambiguous match to a single V gene segment were excluded from the earlier analysis of about 630 of the donors. In an earlier analysis of 587 of the donors, V segments were called functional above 56.7% productive rearrangements and were called segregating when the between-donor standard deviation exceeded 5%. To diagnose cytomegalovirus status from the catalog of TCR beta chain sequences, a statistical classification framework was built. A later analysis assigned V and J genes by comparing TCR nucleotide sequences with IMGT/GENE-DB human TR gene sequences. A later analysis assigned CDR3 sequences and most-parsimonious VDJ recombination scenarios with the TCRdist pipeline. A later analysis defined each TCR beta chain by its CDR3 amino acid sequence plus V-gene family, and excluded reads lacking a unique V-gene family. A later analysis removed over 500 highly shared, low-generation-probability nucleotide sequences to deal with suspected cross-contamination and a sequencing artifact. In a later analysis, a clonal expansion index was calculated for each public chain from normalized within-repertoire ranks of inferred template counts. In a later analysis, generation probabilities were computed with a VDJ recombination model fitted to out-of-frame rearrangements, and the resulting probabilities were checked against IGoR. A later analysis scored TCR-TCR, TCR-HLA and TCR-CMV co-occurrence with hypergeometric tests, applying a repertoire-size bias correction to TCR pairs. To estimate false discovery rates, a later analysis permuted the HLA or CMV assignments 20 times. A later analysis grouped co-occurring TCRs with DBSCAN, adding TCRdist sequence similarity when clustering within HLA-allele-positive subsets. For co-occurrence clustering, repertoires with fewer than 30,000 or more than 120,000 public chains were excluded, along with roughly five repertoires with anomalous nucleotide sharing. TCRdb obtained this table from immuneACCESS and retained in-frame rearrangements with V and J assigned. These tables miss some clones; where compared with another copy, unresolved V genes account for less than half of the shortfall, and the remainder is unexplained. The D gene and trimming were derived from the DNA, and the V and J assignments and clone size from that table. For this sample there are 120,000 to 150,000 clones; 73% appear just once. The top ten clonotypes cover 1.6% of the sample.

The cohort was made up of hundreds of healthy bone marrow donors. At the time of sampling, every cohort member was nominally healthy, though immune exposures that went unrecorded were likely present. The donor was CMV seronegative and belonged to the group of approximately 320 seronegative cohort members. Each donor provided a peripheral blood sample, and peripheral blood mononuclear cells were used for TCR beta sequencing. Genomic DNA was extracted from the blood cell samples with the Qiagen DNeasy Blood Extraction Kit. In regard to this clone: Its specific antigen is unknown. No base-level quality is on record; no much larger clone is a single base apart.

Sequenced: PBMCs. The clonotype originates from a woman aged 18-29 years in good health and CMV-seronegative.

The sequenced DNA is TGTGCCAGCAGCCAAGAGAGACTAGCGGGGGGGGTCCAAGAGACCCAGTACTTC. Translated, it gives CASSQERLAGGVQETQYF. The chain links TRBV4-2 with TRBJ2-5; TRBD2 aligns with 14 central bases. V is trimmed back by 0 bases and J by 1 base, and the junction contains 4 bases that no gene match accounts for. Reading the germline V gene gives CDR1 LGHNA and CDR2 YNFKEQ. The CDR3, cysteine through phenylalanine, is 18 amino acids long. Only CDR3 DNA remains: 54 bases, in frame from the first base.